Listed here are 28 T cell receptor beta chains from one sample, sequenced in a study of Ad26.COV2.S vaccination and SARS-CoV-2 variants. Treatment defined: roughly 19 received Ad26.COV2.S at low or high dose, single or two shots; a few received placebo; per-sample allocation not given. Day 63 following the first vaccine or placebo injection was when the samples were taken. Here immunoSEQ multiplex PCR was the method, and the copy in TCRdb shows in-frame clones only, minus some. The sample shows about 350,000 clones, approximately 81% of them seen only once. The specimen comprised peripheral blood, sampled in a trial of Ad26.COV2.S vaccine versus placebo. The receptors shown here come from a person between 18 and 60 years old who received the Ad26.COV2.S COVID-19 vaccine or a placebo.

This sequence joins TRBV5-1 and TRBJ2-7; tentatively, D is TRBD2 (5 bases). Germline V CDR1 and CDR2: SGHRS, YFSETQ. The CDR3 totals 13 residues. The ends were cut back, 4 bases at V and 4 bases at J, with 12 bases in the middle. CDR3 sequence reads: CASSADTGYEQYF. The DNA for the CDR3 is TGCGCCAGCAGCGCTGACACGGGGTACGAGCAGTACTTC.

V usage is TRBV20-1 and J usage is TRBJ1-6; 9 bases are a match to TRBD1. This CDR3 is 17 amino acids long. V lost 3 bases to trimming and J lost 8 bases; unmatched junction nucleotides: 14. In germline, CDR1 is DFQATT, CDR2 SNEGSKA (reference sequence). This CDR3 reads CSASIYRGLNMDSPLHF. CDR3 bases: TGCAGTGCTAGTATATACAGGGGGCTGAATATGGATTCACCCCTCCACTTT.

The rearrangement uses TRBV10-3 and TRBJ2-3; 7 nucleotides agree with TRBD2. The ends lost 5 bases at V and 2 bases at J; junction bases unmatched: 7. CDR1 and CDR2 (germline): ENHRY, SYGVKD. This CDR3 region has 15 residues. CDR3 bases: TGTGCCATCAGTAAGGGACTACGGGACACAGATACGCAGTATTTT. Amino acids: CAISKGLRDTDTQYF.

This chain joins TRBV6-5 and TRBJ1-5, with D possibly matching TRBD1 (5 bases). V was pared by 6 bases and J by 4 bases, with 13 bases between. The CDR3 has 14 residues. CDR1 MNHEY and CDR2 SVGAGI come from the germline V gene. CDR3 loop: CASRDPRGNQPQHF. The CDR3 DNA is TGTGCCAGCAGGGACCCAAGGGGTAATCAGCCCCAGCATTTT.

The chain combines TRBV9 with TRBJ1-1; no clear D gene. This CDR3 has 12 amino acids. Germline assignment: CDR1 SGDLS and CDR2 YYNGEE. The germline V and J ends were trimmed by 2 bases and 3 bases, with 5 bases remaining between them. CDR3 in DNA: TGTGCCAGCAGCGTCTTGGACACTGAAGCTTTCTTT. It yields the protein CASSVLDTEAFF.

V is TRBV18 and J is TRBJ2-7, with D possibly TRBD1 on 6 matching bases. Germline CDR1 reads KGHSH; CDR2 reads LQKENI. V gave up 3 bases and J gave up 0 bases, with 9 bases separating them. This CDR3 is built from 14 residues. The CDR3 loop is CASSPGQFSYEQYF. In DNA, the CDR3 is TGTGCCAGCTCACCCGGACAGTTCTCCTACGAGCAGTACTTC.

The chain recombines TRBV2 with TRBJ1-3, with 7 positions matching TRBD1. The CDR3 contains 15 residues. CDR1 SNHLY and CDR2 FYNNEI come from the germline V gene. J lost 1 base, V lost 4 bases, and 4 bases had no gene match. CDR3 region: CASSGQGLSGNTIYF. CDR3 sequence (DNA): TGTGCCAGCAGTGGACAGGGTCTGTCTGGAAACACCATATATTTT. Combining the CDR3 with reference TRBV2 and TRBJ1-3 gives the whole variable domain EPEVTQTPSHQVTQMGQEVILRCVPISNHLYFYWYRQILGQKVEFLVSFYNNEISEKSEIFDDQFSVERPDGSNFTLKIRSTKLEDSAMYFCASSGQGLSGNTIYFGEGSWLTVV.

CDR3 sequence (DNA): TGCAGCGTTTGTAGCGGGAGGACAGATACGCAGTATTTT. Translation: CSVCSGRTDTQYF. V and J are TRBV29-1 and TRBJ2-3, with 10 bases fitting TRBD2. The CDR3 has 13 residues. CDR1 is SQVTM and CDR2 is ANQGSEA in the germline V gene. With 5 bases clipped from V and 3 bases from J, the junction kept 2 bases outside the gene matches.

V gene TRBV12-3 or TRBV12-4 combines with J gene TRBJ1-4, with D unclear. The CDR3 covers 11 residues. Trimming took off 0 bases at V and 10 bases at J, with 3 bases between the two ends. This chain's CDR3 is CASSLAAKLFF. In nucleotides, the CDR3 is TGTGCCAGCAGTTTAGCCGCAAAACTGTTTTTT.

DNA of the CDR3: TGCGCCAGCAGTAATCGACAGGGTTCCTATAATTCACCCCTCCACTTT. Protein sequence: CASSNRQGSYNSPLHF. The chain links TRBV5-1 to TRBJ1-6; 7 nucleotides line up with TRBD1. J lost 1 base, V lost 5 bases, and 6 bases had no gene match. This CDR3 region has 16 residues. Germline assignment: CDR1 SGHRS and CDR2 YFSETQ.

This clone was picked up a small number of times. The gene calls are TRBV9 and TRBJ1-4; D unclear. V was pared by 0 bases and J by 8 bases, with 14 bases between. This CDR3 is built from 15 residues. The germline CDR1 and CDR2 sequences are SGDLS and YYNGEE. The CDR3 DNA is TGTGCCAGCAGCGTAGGGGCAGGCTTTGGGGAAAAACTGTTTTTT. Translating it yields CASSVGAGFGEKLFF.

The chain joins TRBV5-1 to TRBJ2-7, with 9 bases matching TRBD1. Unmatched junction bases numbered 5, after V lost 1 base and J lost 0 bases. This CDR3 is 16 amino acids long. Germline CDR1 reads SGHRS; CDR2 reads YFSETQ. CDR3 residues: CASSLTGTGNSYEQYF. As DNA, the CDR3 is TGCGCCAGCAGCTTGACCGGGACAGGGAACTCCTACGAGCAGTACTTC.

J is TRBJ2-3 and V is TRBV19; weak D call: TRBD1 (5 bases). Germline V gives CDR1 LNHDA, CDR2 SQIVND (reference sequence). The ends were cut back, 5 bases at V and 3 bases at J, with 9 bases in the middle. CDR3 length: 13 amino acids. CDR3: CASSRPGTDTQYF. CDR3 in DNA: TGTGCCAGTAGTCGGCCAGGGACAGATACGCAGTATTTT.

The CDR3 region is CASRLTGTYNEQFF. The DNA for the CDR3 is TGTGCCAGCAGGTTGACAGGGACCTACAATGAGCAGTTCTTC. The rearrangement joins TRBV27 to TRBJ2-1; TRBD1 aligns across 7 bases. The junction had 4 bases not matched to a gene; V was cut back by 6 bases and J by 2 bases. Per the germline V gene, CDR1 is MNHEY and CDR2 is SMNVEV (reference sequence). The CDR3 covers 14 residues.

The chain joins TRBV7-2 to TRBJ1-5; 8 bases align to TRBD1. Germline V gene lookup returns CDR1 SGHTA and CDR2 FQGNSA. This CDR3 spans 16 amino acids. V lost 5 bases and J lost 3; bases outside the gene matches: 9. The chain's CDR3 is CASSPAPGGPNQPQHF. As DNA, the CDR3 is TGTGCCAGCAGCCCCGCCCCAGGGGGCCCCAATCAGCCCCAGCATTTT.

This clone was counted once. This rearrangement joins TRBV4-1 to TRBJ1-6; 8 bases align to TRBD1. V lost 0 bases to trimming and J lost 10 bases; unmatched junction nucleotides: 8. The germline gives CDR1 MGHRA, CDR2 YSYEKL. This CDR3 has 16 residues. Written as DNA, the CDR3 is TGCGCCAGCAGCCAAGACAGGGGGCGAGTGGCATCACCCCTCCACTTT. Amino acids: CASSQDRGRVASPLHF.

The J gene is TRBJ1-6, the V gene TRBV10-1; 7 positions agree with TRBD1. Per the germline V gene, CDR1 is WNHNN and CDR2 is SYGVQD (reference sequence). J gave up 7 bases and V 3 bases, and 3 bases lay outside the gene matches. CDR3 length: 14 residues. The chain's CDR3 is CASSERRGNSPLHF. Here the CDR3 DNA reads TGCGCCAGCAGTGAACGCAGGGGGAATTCACCCCTCCACTTT.

This sequence joins TRBV11-2 and TRBJ2-2; a possible D gene is TRBD1 (5 bases). The germline V gene encodes CDR1 SGHAT and CDR2 FQNNGV. Deletions cut 0 bases from V and 0 bases from J, with 17 bases between. This CDR3 comprises 19 residues. CDR3 DNA: TGTGCCAGCAGCTTAGATCAAGAAAGTGGACAAACGAACACCGGGGAGCTGTTTTTT. Residues: CASSLDQESGQTNTGELFF.

CDR3 sequence reads: CASSFRGPNTGELFF. The CDR3 region has the DNA TGTGCCAGCAGCTTCAGGGGACCCAACACCGGGGAGCTGTTTTTT. V usage is TRBV9 and J usage is TRBJ2-2, with a possible D match to TRBD1 (6 bases). Germline V CDR1 and CDR2: SGDLS, YYNGEE. The CDR3 sequence is 15 residues long. Trimming cost V 4 bases and J 2 bases, with 12 bases left between them.

V is TRBV4-2 and J is TRBJ2-7; 7 bases line up with TRBD1. The CDR3 extends over 16 amino acids. Germline V lookup: CDR1 LGHNA, CDR2 YNFKEQ. Trimming took 4 bases from V and 0 from J; bases not matched to a gene: 9. CDR3 protein: CASSPTGTVSSYEQYF. CDR3 nucleotide sequence: TGTGCCAGCAGCCCTACCGGGACAGTGAGCTCCTACGAGCAGTACTTC.

The chain links TRBV6-5 to TRBJ2-7, with D possibly matching TRBD1 (6 bases). This CDR3 is 15 amino acids long. Deletions cut 6 bases from V and 3 bases from J, with 18 bases between. Germline-derived CDR1 and CDR2 are MNHEY and SVGAGI. CDR3 nucleotides: TGTGCCAGCAGCTCGGTAGGGACACTCCTCTACGAGCAGTACTTC. Its protein is CASSSVGTLLYEQYF.

V and J are TRBV9 and TRBJ1-3; tentative D call: TRBD1 (5 bases). CDR3 length: 16 amino acids. The V and J ends lost 0 bases and 3 bases respectively, with 13 bases between them. Germline lookup yields CDR1 SGDLS and CDR2 YYNGEE. As DNA, the CDR3 is TGTGCCAGCAGCGTAGAGGCAGGGTTGTTTGGAAACACCATATATTTT. Translated: CASSVEAGLFGNTIYF. Using reference TRBV9 and TRBJ1-3 for the parts outside the CDR3, the full variable domain is DSGVTQTPKHLITATGQRVTLRCSPRSGDLSVYWYQQSLDQGLQFLIQYYNGEERAKGNILERFSAQQFPDLHSELNLSSLELGDSALYFCASSVEAGLFGNTIYFGEGSWLTVV.

The CDR3 nucleotides are TGTGCCACCAGCAGAGATCGAGGGACCGACTCTGGAAACACCATATATTTT. Protein: CATSRDRGTDSGNTIYF. The chain combines TRBV15 with TRBJ1-3; D possibly corresponds to TRBD1 (5 bases). Germline V gene sequence: CDR1 LNHNV, CDR2 YYDKDF (reference sequence). Trimming left V 0 bases short and J 0 bases short, with 12 bases between. The CDR3 runs to 17 residues.

CDR3 region: CASSLDPDNTGELFF. The CDR3 DNA reads as TGCGCCAGCAGCTTGGACCCGGACAACACCGGGGAGCTGTTTTTT. The chain recombines TRBV5-1 with TRBJ2-2; D is uncertain. V gave up 0 bases and J gave up 2 bases, with 8 bases separating them. Germline CDR1 SGHRS, CDR2 YFSETQ. This CDR3 has 15 amino acids.

The rearrangement uses TRBV7-8 and TRBJ2-5; 12 positions agree with TRBD2. Germline loops: CDR1 SGHVS, CDR2 FQNEAQ. The CDR3 is 18 amino acids. After removal of 0 bases from V and 5 bases from J, the junction contained 10 bases not matched to a gene. The CDR3 region has the DNA TGTGCCAGCAGCTTAGCCCCTGGACTAGCGGGGCTAGGGGAGACCCAGTACTTC. It is translated as CASSLAPGLAGLGETQYF.

The V and J genes are TRBV19 and TRBJ1-2; 9 bases agree with TRBD1. Trimming at V came to 3 bases and at J to 4 bases, leaving 12 bases not matched to a gene. Germline V gene lookup returns CDR1 LNHDA and CDR2 SQIVND (reference sequence). CDR3 length equals 17 residues. The CDR3 loop is CASSIGGTGSFFYGYTF. CDR3 sequence (DNA): TGTGCCAGTAGTATCGGCGGGACAGGGTCTTTCTTCTATGGCTACACCTTC.

The CDR3 reads CAWNRGTGYTEAFF. The CDR3 bases are TGTGCCTGGAACCGCGGGACAGGGTACACTGAAGCTTTCTTT. This rearrangement joins TRBV30 to TRBJ1-1; TRBD1 matches 9 bases. Trimming cost V 4 bases and J 3 bases; bases outside gene matches: 6. The CDR3 is 14 amino acids. CDR1 and CDR2 from the germline V gene are GTSNPN and SVGIG (reference sequence).

The chain links TRBV19 to TRBJ1-5, with D maybe TRBD1 (5 bases). The CDR3 contains 16 residues. Between the trimmed V and J ends, which lost 7 bases and 2 bases, there was a span of 18 bases. Germline CDR1 LNHDA, CDR2 SQIVND (reference sequence). CDR3 DNA: TGTGCCAGTACCCCAGTGGGGGTTTCAGGCAATCAGCCCCAGCATTTT. This translates into CASTPVGVSGNQPQHF.